This TCR beta chain comes out of a study of control samples from healthy donors and cancer patients. Profiled with immunoSEQ multiplex PCR; TCRdb holds only in-frame clones, not every one. The sample holds under 75,000 clones, about nine tenths seen once. The sequenced sample consisted of PBMCs. The TCR originated in a woman aged 50 to 60 with colorectal cancer.

In DNA, the CDR3 is TGTGCCAGTAGTACCCTACTCCCGACAGGGGGCTTGTCCCAGTACTTC. Translating gives CASSTLLPTGGLSQYF. The chain employs TRBV19 and TRBJ2-5; TRBD1 matches at 10 bases. The CDR3 extends over 16 amino acids. J was trimmed by 9 bases and V by 4 bases; bases with no gene match: 14. Germline CDR1 is LNHDA and CDR2 is SQIVND (reference sequence).